These 21 T cell receptor beta chains were sequenced from one sample in a study of T cells after yellow fever vaccination. In TCRdb, the 5' RACE reads were re-called with MiXCR into one record per CDR3 protein. The sample carries under 40,000 distinct CDR3 sequences, less than 8% recorded once. Here the sequenced sample was PBMCs, either bulk or a sorted T-cell subset (CD4+, CD8+, memory, or dextramer-sorted; not recorded which), taken on the day of the first yellow fever vaccination. The origin of the receptors is a man aged 18 to 35 who received the YFV17D yellow fever vaccine.

This clonotype was recorded at least ten times. This chain connects TRBV7-2 to TRBJ2-3; 9 positions agree with TRBD2. The V segment lost 4 bases and the J segment 0 bases; nucleotides outside the gene matches: 5. The CDR3 is 16 residues long. Germline CDR1 is SGHTA and CDR2 is FQGNSA. CDR3 coding DNA: TGTGCCAGCAGCTACGGACTAGCGCTTAGCACAGATACGCAGTATTTT. It codes for CASSYGLALSTDTQYF.

This clonotype was recorded at least ten times. The CDR3 sequence: CSLSGGRDEQFF. The CDR3 DNA sequence: TGCAGCCTTAGCGGGGGACGGGATGAGCAGTTCTTC. J is TRBJ2-1 and V is TRBV20-1, with TRBD2 identical over 9 bases. Germline-derived CDR1 and CDR2 are DFQATT and SNEGSKA (reference sequence). The CDR3 is 12 amino acids.

In its sample, this clonotype was seen many times. This chain connects TRBV20-1 to TRBJ1-5; D unclear. CDR1 is DFQATT and CDR2 is SNEGSKA in the germline V gene (reference sequence). Trimming took 5 bases from V and 4 from J, leaving 9 bases between them. This CDR3 has 12 residues. The CDR3 bases are TGCAGTGCTCTTAGGGAGAATCAGCCCCAGCATTTT. It encodes CSALRENQPQHF.

This clonotype was seen a few times. V and J are TRBV29-1 and TRBJ1-1, with D uncertain. Trimming stripped 3 bases from V and 4 bases from J, with 15 bases between. The CDR3 contains 14 residues. From germline, CDR1 is SQVTM and CDR2 ANQGSEA. The CDR3 coding sequence is TGCAGCGTTGATGCGGTGGGCGAGGTCACTGAAGCTTTCTTT. It codes for CSVDAVGEVTEAFF.

This clonotype was observed many times. This chain connects TRBV7-7 to TRBJ2-3; D unresolved. The V gene's germline CDR1 is SSHAT and CDR2 FNYEAQ (reference sequence). V was cut by 1 base and J by 8 bases, with 10 bases left in between. The CDR3 extends over 13 amino acids. Written as DNA, the CDR3 is TGTGCCAGCAGCTTAGGCGCGCGTTCTACGCAGTATTTT. It yields the protein CASSLGARSTQYF.

This clonotype occurred many times. The J gene is TRBJ2-6, the V gene TRBV12-3 or TRBV12-4; D unclear. The V gene lost 4 bases and the J gene lost 0 bases, with 7 bases spanning the gap. This CDR3 is built from 15 residues. DNA of the CDR3: TGTGCCAGCAGTTGGGGTAGCTCTGGGGCCAACGTCCTGACTTTC. Translation gives CASSWGSSGANVLTF.

This clonotype appeared many times. The chain recombines TRBV28 with TRBJ2-6; D is possibly TRBD1 (6 bases). Germline V lookup: CDR1 MDHEN, CDR2 SYDVKM. V was shortened by 8 bases and J by 1 base, with 15 bases between the two germline ends. The CDR3 contains 16 residues. CDR3 protein: CASGGQPFSGANVLTF. The CDR3 DNA is TGTGCCAGCGGTGGACAGCCGTTTTCTGGGGCCAACGTCCTGACTTTC.

In the case of this clonotype: This may stem from a read error, because a much larger clone lies one nucleotide away. The V call is TRBV7-6, the J call TRBJ2-7, with 7 positions matching TRBD2. There are 18 residues in the CDR3. From germline, CDR1 is SGHVS and CDR2 FNYEAQ. V was pared by 5 bases and J by 0 bases, with 16 bases of the junction left unmatched. The DNA for the CDR3 is TGTGCCAGCAGCACCCAGCCCCGGGGCGGGGGAGACTCCTACGAGCAGTACTTC. Its protein is CASSTQPRGGGDSYEQYF.

This clonotype turned up a few times. V usage is TRBV5-1 and J usage is TRBJ1-1; D might be TRBD1 (5 bases). The CDR3 spans 12 residues. Per germline, CDR1 SGHRS and CDR2 YFSETQ. V dropped 6 bases and J dropped 5 bases, with 11 bases sitting between them. In DNA form, the CDR3 reads TGCGCCAGCAAGTGGGGGGATACTGAAGCTTTCTTT. Protein product: CASKWGDTEAFF.

This clonotype was counted many times. This rearrangement joins TRBV7-9 to TRBJ1-1; D is possibly TRBD1 (5 bases). This CDR3 comprises 14 residues. Germline CDR1 reads SEHNR; CDR2 reads FQNEAQ (reference sequence). With 2 bases removed from V and 8 bases from J, the gap between germline ends came to 15 bases. The CDR3 coding sequence is TGTGCCAGCAGCTTATCTGTGGGGGACCCCGAAGCTTTCTTT. Translation gives CASSLSVGDPEAFF.

This clonotype was seen ten or more times. CDR3 sequence reads: CASSHTGRQPQHF. The CDR3 DNA reads TGTGCCAGCAGCCATACAGGGAGGCAGCCCCAGCATTTT. The chain links TRBV6-2 or TRBV6-3 to TRBJ1-5; a possible D gene is TRBD1 (6 bases). The CDR3 is made up of 13 amino acids. Germline lookup yields CDR1 MNHEY and CDR2 SVGEGT. V shed 6 bases and J shed 7 bases, with 13 bases lying between them.

At least ten counts were recorded for this clonotype. The chain couples TRBV6-5 to TRBJ1-6, with 10 bases that match TRBD1. Trimming cost V 2 bases and J 8 bases; bases outside gene matches: 0. This CDR3 is built from 14 residues. Germline-derived CDR1 and CDR2 are MNHEY and SVGAGI. CDR3 protein: CASSYGTGDSPLHF. CDR3 nucleotides: TGTGCCAGCAGTTACGGGACAGGGGATTCACCCCTCCACTTT.

This rearrangement joins TRBV4-1 to TRBJ2-7; the D call may be TRBD1 or TRBD2 (5 bases each). The ends were cut back, 4 bases at V and 3 bases at J, with 31 bases in the middle. The CDR3 runs 20 residues. Germline loops: CDR1 MGHRA, CDR2 YSYEKL. The CDR3 loop is CASSLPGQTGTAKLFYEQYV. In DNA, the CDR3 is TGCGCCAGCAGCCTCCCGGGTCAAACCGGGACCGCAAAACTCTTCTACGAGCAGTACGTC.

This clonotype has at least ten counts. This chain joins TRBV27 and TRBJ2-7; D perhaps matches TRBD1 (6 bases). Trimming cost V 0 bases and J 3 bases, with 12 bases left between them. From germline, CDR1 is MNHEY and CDR2 SMNVEV (reference sequence). This CDR3 comprises 15 residues. The CDR3 protein is CASSLSWDNYYEQYF. CDR3 nucleotide sequence: TGTGCCAGCAGTTTATCGTGGGACAACTACTACGAGCAGTACTTC.

This clonotype was observed at least ten times. This rearrangement joins TRBV11-2 to TRBJ1-3; D possibly corresponds to TRBD1 (5 bases). Looked up from germline, CDR1 is SGHAT and CDR2 is FQNNGV. The CDR3 is 13 residues long. The V and J ends lost 3 bases and 4 bases respectively, with 7 bases between them. The chain's CDR3 is CASSFQGGNTIYF. The CDR3 region has the DNA TGTGCCAGCAGCTTTCAGGGAGGAAACACCATATATTTT.

In its sample, this clonotype was seen a few times. The chain joins TRBV20-1 to TRBJ1-2; D gene uncertain. The CDR3 is 15 amino acids. Deletions cut 2 bases from V and 3 bases from J, with 16 bases between. In germline, CDR1 is DFQATT, CDR2 SNEGSKA (reference sequence). The CDR3 DNA reads TGCAGTGCTAGAAGTCGGGGAACCGATGACTATGGCTACACCTTC. Translating gives CSARSRGTDDYGYTF.

V and J are TRBV6-5 and TRBJ1-6; TRBD1 matches 9 bases. The V gene end was trimmed by 2 bases and the J gene end by 10 bases; junction bases not matched to a gene: 6. CDR1 and CDR2 (germline): MNHEY, SVGAGI. The CDR3 extends over 15 amino acids. CDR3 sequence: CASSYTGTGHSPLHF. The CDR3 DNA follows: TGTGCCAGCAGTTACACCGGGACAGGGCACTCACCCCTCCACTTT.

This clonotype was detected a few times. The gene calls are TRBV18 and TRBJ1-2; D is possibly TRBD1 (5 bases). The CDR3 has 16 amino acids. Trimming stripped 2 bases from V and 0 bases from J, with 13 bases between. The germline V gene encodes CDR1 KGHSH and CDR2 LQKENI. This CDR3 is CASSPGASEPNYGYTF. DNA of the CDR3: TGTGCCAGCTCACCAGGGGCTTCAGAACCTAACTATGGCTACACCTTC. Variable domain in full (rest from reference TRBV18 and TRBJ1-2): NAGVMQNPRHLVRRRGQEARLRCSPMKGHSHVYWYRQLPEEGLKFMVYLQKENIIDESGMPKERFSAEFPKEGPSILRIQQVVRGDSAAYFCASSPGASEPNYGYTFGSGTRLTVV.

In this sample, this clonotype turned up a few times. This chain connects TRBV6-5 to TRBJ2-7; 11 bases map to TRBD2. There are 17 residues in the CDR3. V shed 4 bases and J 6 bases; nucleotides not matched to a gene: 14. Germline V gene lookup returns CDR1 MNHEY and CDR2 SVGAGI. This CDR3 is CASSLIQASGGLGEQYF. The CDR3 DNA sequence: TGTGCCAGCAGTTTAATCCAGGCTAGCGGGGGGCTGGGCGAGCAGTACTTC.

This clonotype was seen ten or more times. This chain connects TRBV12-3 or TRBV12-4 to TRBJ2-7; no reliable D call. This CDR3 contains 12 residues. Trimming took off 5 bases at V and 1 base at J, with 6 bases between the two ends. CDR3 DNA: TGTGCCAGCAGTCTCCGTTCCTACGAGCAGTACTTC. Encoded protein: CASSLRSYEQYF.

This clonotype was detected many times. The chain joins TRBV4-3 to TRBJ2-3; 10 bases fit TRBD2. The trim removed 5 bases at V and 2 bases at J, leaving 7 bases unmatched. Germline CDR1 LGHNA, CDR2 YSLEER. CDR3 length: 16 residues. CDR3 residues: CASSIQRGGLTDTQYF. The CDR3 DNA is TGCGCCAGCAGCATCCAGCGGGGGGGCCTCACAGATACGCAGTATTTT.